One T cell receptor beta chain is described in this entry. What it binds is not known. The sample comes from a study of CD4 T cells in relation to SARS-CoV-2 and coronaviruses. The CDR3 length is 13 residues. Germline V gives CDR1 SGHRS, CDR2 YFSETQ. The V end lost 6 bases, the J end lost 6 bases, and 16 bases lay between the germline ends. Sequenced by immunoSEQ multiplex PCR; TCRdb stores in-frame clones only, minus some. The sample includes 18,000 or so clones, more than 65% of them seen just once. CD4+ T cells from unexposed donors were obtained before the COVID-19 pandemic (2011-2018). After approximately ten days of culture, CD4+ T cells were isolated.

V gene TRBV5-1 combines with J gene TRBJ2-7, with a weak D call TRBD2 (6 bases). The receptor comes from a human donor in good health. The specimen was CD4+ T cells from PBMCs, cultured in vitro. The CDR3 protein is CASNHLAFCEQYF. CDR3 bases: TGCGCCAGCAATCATCTAGCGTTCTGCGAGCAGTACTTC.